These T cell receptor beta chains were read from a single sample in a study of naive CD8 T cells in extremely preterm neonates. Here immunoSEQ multiplex PCR was the method, and the copy in TCRdb shows in-frame clones only, minus some. The sample yields a few thousand clones, about 97% seen once. The sample was naive CD8+ T cells from cord blood. The receptors were sampled from a newborn in good health. Each CDR3 is given with its conserved first and last residue. The D gene is left open where the match is weak. Not every row has a clone size; where given, it reads once, few, many or a size class.

d_call	v_call	clone_size	j_call	cdr3_aa	cdr3_nt
-	TRBV6-5	-	TRBJ1-1	CASSRGHVNTEAFF	TGTGCCAGCAGTCGGGGACACGTGAACACTGAAGCTTTCTTT
TRBD1	TRBV5-4	-	TRBJ2-3	CASSFTGAADTQYF	TGTGCCAGCAGCTTCACAGGGGCTGCAGATACGCAGTATTTT
-	TRBV10-3	-	TRBJ2-7	CAISDQYEQYF	TGTGCCATCAGTGATCAATACGAGCAGTACTTC
TRBD1	TRBV6-5	-	TRBJ1-1	CASSYSSGGTEAFF	TGTGCCAGCAGTTACTCGTCAGGGGGCACTGAAGCTTTCTTT
-	TRBV7-9	-	TRBJ1-2	CASSFEPKRVANYGYTF	TGTGCCAGCAGCTTCGAACCGAAGAGGGTTGCTAACTATGGCTACACCTTC
TRBD1	TRBV27	-	TRBJ1-1	CASRGTGTGITEAFF	TGTGCCAGCAGAGGAACCGGGACAGGGATCACTGAAGCTTTCTTT
-	TRBV19	-	TRBJ1-1	CASSIDGGTEAFF	TGTGCCAGTAGTATAGATGGAGGCACTGAAGCTTTCTTT
TRBD1	TRBV7-3	-	TRBJ2-5	CASSSGGGETQYF	TGTGCCAGCAGCTCAGGGGGCGGAGAGACCCAGTACTTC
TRBD1	TRBV30	-	TRBJ1-3	CAWREGTVIYF	TGTGCCTGGAGAGAAGGGACAGTCATATATTTT
-	TRBV15	-	TRBJ1-2	CATSRAQSGANYGYTF	TGTGCCACCAGCAGAGCCCAGTCGGGAGCTAACTATGGCTACACCTTC
-	TRBV19	-	TRBJ2-2	CASSPLLMSNTGELFF	TGTGCCAGTAGTCCCCTCCTTATGTCGAACACCGGGGAGCTGTTTTTT
-	TRBV5-6	-	TRBJ2-5	CASSFAGTGEETQYF	TGTGCCAGCAGCTTTGCCGGGACGGGGGAAGAGACCCAGTACTTC
TRBD2	TRBV5-5	-	TRBJ2-3	CASSHYTSGGDTQYF	TGTGCCAGCAGCCACTATACTAGCGGGGGAGATACGCAGTATTTT
-	TRBV7-6	-	TRBJ1-3	CASSLKIDFGSGNTIYF	TGTGCCAGCAGCTTAAAGATAGATTTTGGCTCTGGAAACACCATATATTTT
-	TRBV2	-	TRBJ1-1	CASISVGGTEAFF	TGTGCCAGCATATCGGTAGGCGGGACTGAAGCTTTCTTT
-	TRBV30	-	TRBJ2-3	CAWKKDRGLPDTQYF	TGTGCCTGGAAGAAGGACCGGGGGTTACCAGATACGCAGTATTTT
-	TRBV11-2	-	TRBJ2-5	CASSLVKGIAPGAQYF	TGTGCCAGCAGCTTAGTCAAGGGGATCGCGCCTGGGGCCCAGTACTTC
-	TRBV4-2	-	TRBJ1-1	CASSHERQNTEAFF	TGTGCCAGCAGCCATGAGCGGCAGAACACTGAAGCTTTCTTT
TRBD2	TRBV13	-	TRBJ2-3	CASSLGASGGAMTDTQYF	TGTGCCAGCAGCTTAGGGGCTAGCGGGGGGGCCATGACAGATACGCAGTATTTT
TRBD1	TRBV5-5	-	TRBJ2-1	CASSLEGQGYNEQFF	TGTGCCAGCAGCTTGGAAGGACAGGGGTACAATGAGCAGTTCTTC
-	TRBV5-1	once	TRBJ2-7	CASSQGYEQYF	TGCGCCAGCAGCCAGGGTTACGAGCAGTACTTC
-	TRBV30	-	TRBJ2-3	CAWSPLQGTDTQYF	TGTGCCTGGAGTCCACTACAGGGCACAGATACGCAGTATTTT
TRBD1	TRBV7-8	-	TRBJ1-4	CASSRVTGDEKLFF	TGTGCCAGCAGCCGGGTGACAGGGGATGAAAAACTGTTTTTT
-	TRBV30	-	TRBJ2-3	CAWSPRDTNTDTQYF	TGTGCCTGGAGCCCCCGGGACACTAACACAGATACGCAGTATTTT
-	TRBV7-9	-	TRBJ2-4	CASSPTATGSWENIQYF	TGTGCCAGCAGCCCAACAGCGACAGGCTCGTGGGAAAACATTCAGTACTTC
TRBD1	TRBV19	-	TRBJ2-7	CASSIVGGDEQYF	TGTGCCAGTAGTATAGTAGGGGGCGACGAGCAGTACTTC
TRBD1	TRBV27	-	TRBJ2-5	CASSYISGGETQYF	TGTGCCAGCAGTTATATATCAGGGGGAGAGACCCAGTACTTC
TRBD2	TRBV4-2	-	TRBJ2-7	CASSQALGTSGFLSYEQYF	TGTGCCAGCAGCCAAGCCTTGGGGACTAGCGGATTCCTATCCTACGAGCAGTACTTC
-	TRBV9	-	TRBJ2-1	CASSVGGLDNEQFF	TGTGCCAGCAGCGTAGGAGGGTTAGACAATGAGCAGTTCTTC
-	TRBV28	-	TRBJ1-5	CASSLLNQPQHF	TGTGCCAGCAGTCTCCTAAATCAGCCCCAGCATTTT
-	TRBV5-6	once	TRBJ2-1	CASSSGTFNEQFF	TGTGCCAGCAGCTCCGGTACTTTCAATGAGCAGTTCTTC
TRBD2	TRBV19	-	TRBJ2-1	CASSSSGGASGSYNEQFF	TGTGCCAGTAGTTCCTCCGGTGGGGCTAGCGGCTCCTACAATGAGCAGTTCTTC
-	TRBV7-9	-	TRBJ2-7	CASSPPGDSPYEQYF	TGTGCCAGCAGCCCCCCGGGAGACTCACCCTACGAGCAGTACTTC
TRBD1	TRBV27	-	TRBJ1-3	CASRPAGTGERNTIYF	TGTGCCAGCAGACCCGCCGGGACAGGGGAGCGAAACACCATATATTTT
TRBD1	TRBV4-3	-	TRBJ1-1	CASSQDRIGTGNTEAFF	TGCGCCAGCAGCCAAGATAGAATAGGGACAGGGAACACTGAAGCTTTCTTT
-	TRBV13	-	TRBJ1-3	CASSSTGQASSGNTIYF	TGTGCCAGCAGCTCGACGGGACAAGCCAGCTCTGGAAACACCATATATTTT
TRBD2	TRBV10-2	-	TRBJ2-5	CASSDEASGVPQYF	TGCGCCAGCAGTGACGAGGCTAGCGGGGTACCCCAGTACTTC
-	TRBV28	-	TRBJ1-6	CASSLTESSYNSPLHF	TGTGCCAGCAGTCTTACAGAGAGCTCCTATAATTCACCCCTCCACTTT
-	TRBV10-3	-	TRBJ1-3	CAISEGHGNTIYF	TGTGCCATCAGTGAGGGGCACGGAAACACCATATATTTT
TRBD1	TRBV6-5	-	TRBJ1-4	CASRLLTGGDEKLFF	TGTGCCAGCAGACTACTAACAGGGGGCGATGAAAAACTGTTTTTT
-	TRBV5-6	-	TRBJ2-7	CASSFYTGTPSYEQYF	TGTGCCAGCAGCTTTTACACCGGGACACCCTCCTACGAGCAGTACTTC
TRBD2	TRBV7-6	once	TRBJ2-1	CASSPTSGGAAEQFF	TGTGCCAGCAGCCCGACTAGCGGGGGGGCGGCAGAGCAGTTCTTC
-	TRBV2	-	TRBJ1-5	CASSEGMETVLSNQPQHF	TGTGCCAGCAGTGAAGGCATGGAGACAGTACTTAGCAATCAGCCCCAGCATTTT
TRBD2	TRBV30	-	TRBJ2-1	CAWIPPWGLARTGNEQFF	TGTGCCTGGATCCCTCCTTGGGGACTAGCGAGAACGGGGAATGAGCAGTTCTTC
-	TRBV21-1	-	TRBJ2-3	CARRGPGGNTDTQYF	TGTGCCAGGCGGGGTCCAGGGGGGAACACAGATACGCAGTATTTT
TRBD2	TRBV6-5	-	TRBJ2-3	CASSYHSGGTDTQYF	TGTGCCAGCAGTTACCATAGCGGGGGCACAGATACGCAGTATTTT
TRBD1	TRBV27	-	TRBJ1-2	CASSPGTGGAGYGYTF	TGTGCCAGCAGTCCCGGGACAGGGGGCGCAGGCTATGGCTACACCTTC
TRBD1	TRBV6-6	-	TRBJ2-2	CASNTPGTGNTGELFF	TGTGCCAGCAATACCCCCGGGACAGGGAACACCGGGGAGCTGTTTTTT
TRBD1	TRBV4-3	-	TRBJ2-7	CASARGRSSYEQYF	TGCGCCAGCGCGAGGGGGCGGTCATCCTACGAGCAGTACTTC
TRBD1	TRBV5-4	-	TRBJ1-1	CASSKEDRGTEAFF	TGTGCCAGCAGCAAAGAGGACAGGGGCACTGAAGCTTTCTTT
-	TRBV30	-	TRBJ2-1	CAWSLGASREQFF	TGTGCCTGGAGCCTGGGGGCTTCCAGGGAGCAGTTCTTC
-	TRBV6-5	-	TRBJ1-2	CASSPSLTGSNGYTF	TGTGCCAGCAGTCCGTCACTTACAGGGAGCAATGGCTACACCTTC
-	TRBV14	-	TRBJ2-1	CASSPRLSGSDWFF	TGTGCCAGCAGCCCTCGACTCTCCGGTTCGGATTGGTTCTTC
TRBD1	TRBV30	once	TRBJ1-1	CAWSETGGTEAFF	TGTGCCTGGAGTGAGACAGGGGGCACTGAAGCTTTCTTT
-	TRBV19	-	TRBJ2-3	CASSSRTDTQYF	TGTGCCAGTAGTTCCAGAACAGATACGCAGTATTTT